This T cell receptor (beta chain) is from a study of T cells after yellow fever vaccination. TCR cDNA was made by 5'RACE template switching, adding a universal primer site and UMIs. TCRdb re-called the 5' RACE reads through MiXCR, storing one row per CDR3 protein. This table holds 550,000 to 750,000 distinct CDR3 sequences, around an eighth found once. The sample holds a few counts of this clonotype. Its antigen is undetermined. V was trimmed by 2 bases and J by 4 bases, leaving 6 bases between them. Germline CDR1 reads SGHDT; CDR2 reads YYEEEE. The CDR3 is 13 residues long. General study results and limits: Peaking on day 5 versus 15, the secondary response was faster but weaker. Clonotype sharing between CD4 and CD8 compartments was small. In post-booster samples, most primary-vaccination clones reappeared (just under 97% CD4, approximately 91% CD8).

The receptor comes from a man aged 25-40 years who received the YFV17D yellow fever vaccine. Sample: PBMCs, taken on the day of the yellow fever booster vaccination. The rearrangement uses TRBV5-6 and TRBJ1-4, with D uncertain. CDR3 sequence: CASSLTDNEKLFF. The CDR3 nucleotides read TGTGCCAGCAGCTTAACAGATAATGAAAAACTGTTTTTT.